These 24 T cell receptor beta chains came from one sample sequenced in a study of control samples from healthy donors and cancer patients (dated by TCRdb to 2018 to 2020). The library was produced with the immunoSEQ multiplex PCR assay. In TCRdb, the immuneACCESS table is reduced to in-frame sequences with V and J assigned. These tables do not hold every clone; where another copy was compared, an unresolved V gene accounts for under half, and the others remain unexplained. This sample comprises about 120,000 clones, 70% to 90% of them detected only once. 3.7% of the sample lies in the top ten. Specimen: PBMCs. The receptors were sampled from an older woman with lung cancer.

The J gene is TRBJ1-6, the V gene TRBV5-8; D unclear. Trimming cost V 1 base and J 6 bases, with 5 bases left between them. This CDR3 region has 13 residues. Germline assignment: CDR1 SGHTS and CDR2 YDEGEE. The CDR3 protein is CASSLTPNSPLHF. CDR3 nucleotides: TGTGCCAGCAGCTTGACACCTAATTCACCCCTCCACTTT.

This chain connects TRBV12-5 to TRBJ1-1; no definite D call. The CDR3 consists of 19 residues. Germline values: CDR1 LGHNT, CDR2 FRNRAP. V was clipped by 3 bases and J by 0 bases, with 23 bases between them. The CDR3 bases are TGTGCTAGTGGTTTCGCCGCCGACTCCCGATCCACCTTGAACACTGAAGCTTTCTTT. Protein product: CASGFAADSRSTLNTEAFF.

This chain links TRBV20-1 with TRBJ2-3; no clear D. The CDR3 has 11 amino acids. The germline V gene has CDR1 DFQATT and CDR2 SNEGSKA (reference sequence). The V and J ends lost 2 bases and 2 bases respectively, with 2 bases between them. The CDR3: CSARFTDTQYF. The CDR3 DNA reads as TGCAGTGCTAGATTCACAGATACGCAGTATTTT.

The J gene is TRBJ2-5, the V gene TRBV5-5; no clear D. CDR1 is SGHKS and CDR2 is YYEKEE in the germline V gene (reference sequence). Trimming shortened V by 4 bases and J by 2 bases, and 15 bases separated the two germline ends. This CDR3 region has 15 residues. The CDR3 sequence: CASSPRPPGQETQYF. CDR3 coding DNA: TGTGCCAGCAGCCCACGGCCCCCTGGGCAAGAGACCCAGTACTTC.

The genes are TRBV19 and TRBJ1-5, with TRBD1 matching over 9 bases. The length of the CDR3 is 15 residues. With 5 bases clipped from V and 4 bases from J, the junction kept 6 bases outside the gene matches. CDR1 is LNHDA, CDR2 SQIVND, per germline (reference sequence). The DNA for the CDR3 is TGTGCCAGTAGTGAATGGGGACAGGGTAATCAGCCCCAGCATTTT. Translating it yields CASSEWGQGNQPQHF.

The CDR3 spells CASRLEGASYEQYF. CDR3 DNA sequence: TGTGCCAGCCGCCTCGAGGGGGCTTCCTACGAGCAGTACTTC. The chain combines TRBV7-2 with TRBJ2-7; TRBD1 aligns across 7 bases. The CDR3 has 14 residues. Germline CDR1 reads SGHTA; CDR2 reads FQGNSA. V was pared by 8 bases and J by 1 base, with 8 bases of the junction left unmatched.

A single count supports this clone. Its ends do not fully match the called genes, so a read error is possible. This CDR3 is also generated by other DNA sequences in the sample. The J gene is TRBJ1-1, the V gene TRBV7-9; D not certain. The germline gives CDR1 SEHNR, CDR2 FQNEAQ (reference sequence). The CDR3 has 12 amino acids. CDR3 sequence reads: CASSSKHTEAFF. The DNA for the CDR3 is TGTGCCAGCAGCTCAAAGCACACTGAGGCTTTCTTT.

In nucleotides, the CDR3 is TGCAGCGTTACTAGAGGACAGGGCCGCGAGCAGTACTTC. This codes for CSVTRGQGREQYF. V usage is TRBV29-1 and J usage is TRBJ2-7, with 8 positions matching TRBD1. The CDR3 extends over 13 amino acids. CDR1 and CDR2 from the germline V gene are SQVTM and ANQGSEA. Trimming took 5 bases from V and 6 from J; bases not matched to a gene: 9.

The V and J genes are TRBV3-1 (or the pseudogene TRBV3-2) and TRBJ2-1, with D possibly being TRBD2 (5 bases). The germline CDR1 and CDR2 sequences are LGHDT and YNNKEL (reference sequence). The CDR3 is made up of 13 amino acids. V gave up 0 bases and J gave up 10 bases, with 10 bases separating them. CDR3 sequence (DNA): TGTGCCAGCAGCCAAGAAGAGGGTTTGGAGCAGTTCTTC. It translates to CASSQEEGLEQFF.

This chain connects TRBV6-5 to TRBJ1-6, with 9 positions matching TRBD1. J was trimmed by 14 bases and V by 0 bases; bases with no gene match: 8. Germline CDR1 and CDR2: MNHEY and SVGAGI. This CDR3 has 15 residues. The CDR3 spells CASSYSKGQGFTLHF. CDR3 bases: TGTGCCAGCAGTTACTCAAAGGGACAGGGCTTCACCCTCCACTTT.

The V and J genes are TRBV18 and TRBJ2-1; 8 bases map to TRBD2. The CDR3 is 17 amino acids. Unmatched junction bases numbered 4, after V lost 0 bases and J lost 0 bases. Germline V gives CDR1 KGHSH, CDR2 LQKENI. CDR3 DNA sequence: TGTGCCAGCTCACCACCGACCGGGACTAGCTCCTACAATGAGCAGTTCTTC. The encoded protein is CASSPPTGTSSYNEQFF. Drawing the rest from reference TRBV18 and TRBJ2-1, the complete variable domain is NAGVMQNPRHLVRRRGQEARLRCSPMKGHSHVYWYRQLPEEGLKFMVYLQKENIIDESGMPKERFSAEFPKEGPSILRIQQVVRGDSAAYFCASSPPTGTSSYNEQFFGPGTRLTVL.

The CDR3 here is CASSVGTGGRETQYF. CDR3 DNA sequence: TGTGCCAGCAGCGTAGGGACAGGGGGCCGGGAGACCCAGTACTTC. V usage is TRBV9 and J usage is TRBJ2-5; TRBD1 agrees at 11 bases. This CDR3 spans 15 amino acids. CDR1 is SGDLS, CDR2 YYNGEE, per germline. The trim removed 0 bases at V and 5 bases at J, leaving 3 bases unmatched.

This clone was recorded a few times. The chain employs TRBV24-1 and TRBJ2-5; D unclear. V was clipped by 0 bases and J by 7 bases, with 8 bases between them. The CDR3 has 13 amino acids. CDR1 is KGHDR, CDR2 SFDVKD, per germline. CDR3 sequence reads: CATSDLQVATQYF. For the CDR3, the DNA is TGTGCCACCAGTGATTTGCAGGTCGCGACCCAGTACTTC.

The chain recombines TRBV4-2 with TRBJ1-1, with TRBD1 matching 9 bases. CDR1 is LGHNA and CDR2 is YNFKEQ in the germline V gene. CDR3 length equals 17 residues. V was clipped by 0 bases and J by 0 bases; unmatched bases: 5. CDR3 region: CASSQDPGQGLNTEAFF. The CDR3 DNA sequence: TGTGCCAGCAGCCAAGATCCGGGACAGGGCTTGAACACTGAAGCTTTCTTT.

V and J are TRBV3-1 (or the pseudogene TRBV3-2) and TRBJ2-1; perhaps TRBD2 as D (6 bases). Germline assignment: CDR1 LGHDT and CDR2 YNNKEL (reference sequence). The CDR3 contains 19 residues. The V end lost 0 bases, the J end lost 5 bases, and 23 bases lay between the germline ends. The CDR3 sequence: CASSQESLRGSGGNNEQFF. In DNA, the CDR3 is TGTGCCAGCAGCCAAGAAAGCCTCAGAGGTTCGGGCGGGAACAATGAGCAGTTCTTC.

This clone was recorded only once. This chain's CDR3 is CASNGPDSGNTIYF. CDR3 nucleotides: TGTGCCAGCAATGGGCCGGATTCTGGAAACACCATATATTTT. V usage is TRBV2 and J usage is TRBJ1-3; unclear D gene. This CDR3 is built from 14 residues. Germline V gene sequence: CDR1 SNHLY, CDR2 FYNNEI. V lost 7 bases and J lost 1, with 11 bases in between. Looking up the rest from reference TRBV2 and TRBJ1-3 gives the full variable domain: EPEVTQTPSHQVTQMGQEVILRCVPISNHLYFYWYRQILGQKVEFLVSFYNNEISEKSEIFDDQFSVERPDGSNFTLKIRSTKLEDSAMYFCASNGPDSGNTIYFGEGSWLTVV.

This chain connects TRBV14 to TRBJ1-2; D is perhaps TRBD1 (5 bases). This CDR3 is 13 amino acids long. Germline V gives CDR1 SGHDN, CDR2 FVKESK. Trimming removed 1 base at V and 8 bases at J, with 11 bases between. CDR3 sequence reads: CASSQGGPSGYTF. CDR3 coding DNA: TGTGCCAGCAGCCAAGGGGGACCTAGCGGCTACACCTTC.

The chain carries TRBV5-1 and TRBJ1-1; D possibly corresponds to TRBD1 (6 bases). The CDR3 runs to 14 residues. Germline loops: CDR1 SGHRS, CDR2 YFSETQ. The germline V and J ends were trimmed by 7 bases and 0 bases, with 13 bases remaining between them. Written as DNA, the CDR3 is TGCGCCAGCTTCCCGACAGGATTGAACACTGAAGCTTTCTTT. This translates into CASFPTGLNTEAFF.

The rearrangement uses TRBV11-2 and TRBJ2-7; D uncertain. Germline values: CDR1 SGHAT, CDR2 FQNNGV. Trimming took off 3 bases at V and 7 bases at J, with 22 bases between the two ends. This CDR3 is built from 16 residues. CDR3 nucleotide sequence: TGTGCCAGCAGCTTTTTTCCGGTGGATTCGCGAGGAGAGCAGTACTTC. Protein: CASSFFPVDSRGEQYF.

CDR3 amino acids: CASQRGRSVGELFF. CDR3 nucleotides: TGTGCCAGCCAGCGGGGGCGATCCGTCGGGGAGCTGTTTTTT. The V and J genes are TRBV7-2 and TRBJ2-2; 8 bases line up with TRBD2. The CDR3 sequence is 14 residues long. Germline trimming cut 8 bases from V and 7 bases from J; bases unmatched to any gene: 9. Looked up from germline, CDR1 is SGHTA and CDR2 is FQGNSA.

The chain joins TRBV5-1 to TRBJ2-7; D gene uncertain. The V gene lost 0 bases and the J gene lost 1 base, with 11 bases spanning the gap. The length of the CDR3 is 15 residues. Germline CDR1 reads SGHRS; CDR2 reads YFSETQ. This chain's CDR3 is CASSLGSGLSYEQYF. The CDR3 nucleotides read TGCGCCAGCAGCTTGGGGAGTGGGTTGTCCTACGAGCAGTACTTC.

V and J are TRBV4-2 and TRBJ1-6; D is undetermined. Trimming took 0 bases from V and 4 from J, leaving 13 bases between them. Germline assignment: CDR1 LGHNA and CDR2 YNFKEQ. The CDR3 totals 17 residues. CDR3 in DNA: TGTGCCAGCAGCCAAGAAATCCACTTGGGATATAATTCACCCCTCCACTTT. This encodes CASSQEIHLGYNSPLHF.

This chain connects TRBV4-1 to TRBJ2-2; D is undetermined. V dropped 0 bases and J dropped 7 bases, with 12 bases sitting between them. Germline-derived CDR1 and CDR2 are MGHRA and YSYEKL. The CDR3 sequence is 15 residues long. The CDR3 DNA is TGCGCCAGCAGCCAAGACGGTTCGTGGGGCGGGGAGCTGTTTTTT. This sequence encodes CASSQDGSWGGELFF.

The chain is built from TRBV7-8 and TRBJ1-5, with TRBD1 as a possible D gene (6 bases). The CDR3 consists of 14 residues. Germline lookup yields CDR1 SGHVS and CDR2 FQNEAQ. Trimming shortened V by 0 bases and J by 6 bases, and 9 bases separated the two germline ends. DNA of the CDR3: TGTGCCAGCAGCTTAGCAGGGGGGGGTCAGCCCCAGCATTTT. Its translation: CASSLAGGGQPQHF. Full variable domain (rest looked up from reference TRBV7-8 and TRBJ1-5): GAGVSQSPRYKVAKRGQDVALRCDPISGHVSLFWYQQALGQGPEFLTYFQNEAQLDKSGLPSDRFFAERPEGSVSTLKIQRTQQEDSAVYLCASSLAGGGQPQHFGDGTRLSIL.